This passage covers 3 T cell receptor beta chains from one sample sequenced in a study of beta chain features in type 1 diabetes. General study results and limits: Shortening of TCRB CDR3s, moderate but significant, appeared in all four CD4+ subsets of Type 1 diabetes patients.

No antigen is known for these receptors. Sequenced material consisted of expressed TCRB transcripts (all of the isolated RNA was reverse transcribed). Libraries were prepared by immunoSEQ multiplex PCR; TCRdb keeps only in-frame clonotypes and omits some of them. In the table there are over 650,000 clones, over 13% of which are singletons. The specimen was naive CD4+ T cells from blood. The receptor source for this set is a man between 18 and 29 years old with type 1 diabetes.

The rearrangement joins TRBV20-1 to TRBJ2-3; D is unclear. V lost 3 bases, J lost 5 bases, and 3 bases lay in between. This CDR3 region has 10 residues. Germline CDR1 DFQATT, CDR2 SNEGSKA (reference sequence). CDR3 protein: CSASVDTQYF. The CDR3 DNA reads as TGCAGTGCTAGCGTAGATACGCAGTATTTT.

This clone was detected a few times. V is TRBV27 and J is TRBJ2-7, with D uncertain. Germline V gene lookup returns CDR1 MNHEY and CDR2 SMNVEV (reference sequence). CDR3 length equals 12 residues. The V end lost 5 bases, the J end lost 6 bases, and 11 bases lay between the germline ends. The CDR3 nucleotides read TGTGCCAGCAGTCCCCACAACGGCGAGCAGTACTTC. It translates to CASSPHNGEQYF.

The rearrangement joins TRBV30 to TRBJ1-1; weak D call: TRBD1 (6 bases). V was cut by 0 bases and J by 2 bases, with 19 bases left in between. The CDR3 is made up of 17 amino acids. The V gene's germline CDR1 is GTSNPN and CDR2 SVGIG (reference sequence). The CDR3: CAWSVLRGQRRNTEAFF. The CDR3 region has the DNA TGTGCCTGGAGTGTCTTACGGGGGCAGAGACGAAACACTGAAGCTTTCTTT.